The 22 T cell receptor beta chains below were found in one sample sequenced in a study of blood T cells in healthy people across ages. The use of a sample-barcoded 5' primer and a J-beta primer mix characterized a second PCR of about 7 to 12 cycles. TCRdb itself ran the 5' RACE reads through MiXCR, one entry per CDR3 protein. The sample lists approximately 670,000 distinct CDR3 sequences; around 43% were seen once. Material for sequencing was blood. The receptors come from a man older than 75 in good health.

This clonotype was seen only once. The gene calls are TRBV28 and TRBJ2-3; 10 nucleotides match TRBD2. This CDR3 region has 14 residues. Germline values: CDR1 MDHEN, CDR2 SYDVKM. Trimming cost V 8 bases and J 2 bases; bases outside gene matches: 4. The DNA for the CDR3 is TGTGCCAGCTATGGACTAGCGGACACAGATACGCAGTATTTT. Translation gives CASYGLADTDTQYF.

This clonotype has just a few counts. The CDR3 DNA reads TGCGCCAGCAGCCAAGGGCCAGGGCTGGCAGATACGCAGTATTTT. It yields the protein CASSQGPGLADTQYF. The chain combines TRBV4-1 with TRBJ2-3, with a tentative D call TRBD1 (5 bases). The CDR3 is 15 residues long. Germline V gene lookup returns CDR1 MGHRA and CDR2 YSYEKL. V was clipped by 1 base and J by 4 bases, with 12 bases between them.

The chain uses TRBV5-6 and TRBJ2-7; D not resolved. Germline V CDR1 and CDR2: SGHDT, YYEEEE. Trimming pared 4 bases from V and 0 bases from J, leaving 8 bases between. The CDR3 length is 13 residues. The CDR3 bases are TGTGCCAGCAGCGTAGACGTCTCCTACGAGCAGTACTTC. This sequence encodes CASSVDVSYEQYF.

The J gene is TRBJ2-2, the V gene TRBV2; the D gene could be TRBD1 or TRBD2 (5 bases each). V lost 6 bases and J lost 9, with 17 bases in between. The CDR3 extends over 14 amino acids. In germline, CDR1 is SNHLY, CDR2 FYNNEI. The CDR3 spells CASSLGPNGRELFF. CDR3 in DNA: TGTGCCAGCAGCTTGGGACCAAACGGAAGGGAGCTGTTTTTT. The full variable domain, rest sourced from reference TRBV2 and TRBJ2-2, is EPEVTQTPSHQVTQMGQEVILRCVPISNHLYFYWYRQILGQKVEFLVSFYNNEISEKSEIFDDQFSVERPDGSNFTLKIRSTKLEDSAMYFCASSLGPNGRELFFGEGSRLTVL.

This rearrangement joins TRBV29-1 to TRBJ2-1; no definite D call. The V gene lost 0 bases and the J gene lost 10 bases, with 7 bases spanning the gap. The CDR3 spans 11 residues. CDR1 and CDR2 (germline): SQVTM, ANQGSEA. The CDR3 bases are TGCAGCGTTGAAGATCCAGACGAGCAGTTCTTC. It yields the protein CSVEDPDEQFF.

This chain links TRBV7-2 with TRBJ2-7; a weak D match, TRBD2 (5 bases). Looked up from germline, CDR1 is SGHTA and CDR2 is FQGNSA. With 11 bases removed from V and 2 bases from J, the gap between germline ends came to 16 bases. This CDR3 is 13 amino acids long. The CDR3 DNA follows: TGTGCCGGCCGGAGGACTCCCACCTACGAGCAGTACTTC. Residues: CAGRRTPTYEQYF.

CDR3 protein: CASSVKTGSKQYF. CDR3 DNA: TGTGCCAGCAGCGTAAAGACAGGTTCTAAGCAGTACTTC. This chain joins TRBV27 and TRBJ2-5, with D possibly being TRBD1 (6 bases). The CDR3 loop spans 13 amino acids. CDR1 is MNHEY and CDR2 is SMNVEV in the germline V gene (reference sequence). V lost 6 bases and J 11 bases, leaving 19 bases between the germline ends.

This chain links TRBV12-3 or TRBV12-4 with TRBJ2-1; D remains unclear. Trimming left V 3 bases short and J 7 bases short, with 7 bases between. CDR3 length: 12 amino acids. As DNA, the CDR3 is TGTGCCAGCAGTTTGCGGAATAATGAGCAGTTCTTC. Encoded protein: CASSLRNNEQFF.

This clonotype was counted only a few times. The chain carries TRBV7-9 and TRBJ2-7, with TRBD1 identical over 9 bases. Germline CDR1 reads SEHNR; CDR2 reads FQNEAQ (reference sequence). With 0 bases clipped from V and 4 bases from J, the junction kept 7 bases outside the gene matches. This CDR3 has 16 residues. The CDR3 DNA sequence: TGTGCCAGCAGCTTAGCAACCGGGACAGGGAATTACGAGCAGTACTTC. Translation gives CASSLATGTGNYEQYF.

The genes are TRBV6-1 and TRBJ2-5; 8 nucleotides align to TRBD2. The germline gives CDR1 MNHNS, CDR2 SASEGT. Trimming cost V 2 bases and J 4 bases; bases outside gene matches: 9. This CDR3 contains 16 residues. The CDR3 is CASSEFGGGNIETQYF. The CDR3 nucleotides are TGTGCCAGCAGTGAATTCGGCGGGGGGAACATAGAGACCCAGTACTTC.

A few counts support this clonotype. In DNA form, the CDR3 reads TGCGCCAGCAGCGGACGACAGGGGCCATCCTACGAGCAGTACTTC. This sequence encodes CASSGRQGPSYEQYF. The chain joins TRBV5-1 to TRBJ2-7; TRBD1 matches at 8 bases. With V trimmed by 4 bases and J by 1 base, 7 bases remained unmatched. The CDR3 spans 15 residues. Germline CDR1 is SGHRS and CDR2 is YFSETQ.

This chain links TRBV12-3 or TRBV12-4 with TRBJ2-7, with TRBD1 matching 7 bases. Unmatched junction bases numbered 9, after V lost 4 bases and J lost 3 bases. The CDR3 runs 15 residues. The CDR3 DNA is TGTGCCAGCAGTTCCGACACAGGGGCCGACTACGAGCAGTACTTC. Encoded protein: CASSSDTGADYEQYF.

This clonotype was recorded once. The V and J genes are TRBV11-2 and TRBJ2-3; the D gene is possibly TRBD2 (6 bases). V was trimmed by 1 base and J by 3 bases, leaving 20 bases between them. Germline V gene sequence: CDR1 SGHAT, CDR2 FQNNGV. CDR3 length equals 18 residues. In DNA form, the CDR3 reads TGTGCCAGCAGCTTAGGGGAGTCCGGACTATCAGAAACAGATACGCAGTATTTT. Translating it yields CASSLGESGLSETDTQYF.

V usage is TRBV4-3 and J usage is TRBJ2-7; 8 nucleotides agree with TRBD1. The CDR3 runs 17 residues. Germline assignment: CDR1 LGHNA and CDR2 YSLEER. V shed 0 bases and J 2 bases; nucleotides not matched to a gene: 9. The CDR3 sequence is CASSQDSVNRGTYEQYF. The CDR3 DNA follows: TGCGCCAGCAGCCAAGATTCGGTTAACAGGGGGACCTACGAGCAGTACTTC.

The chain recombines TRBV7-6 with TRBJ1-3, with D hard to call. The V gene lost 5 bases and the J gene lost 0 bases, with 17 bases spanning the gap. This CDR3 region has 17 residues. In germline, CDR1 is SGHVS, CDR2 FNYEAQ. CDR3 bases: TGTGCCAGCAGCCCTCTCTTGGCTAAGAGCTCTGGAAACACCATATATTTT. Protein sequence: CASSPLLAKSSGNTIYF.

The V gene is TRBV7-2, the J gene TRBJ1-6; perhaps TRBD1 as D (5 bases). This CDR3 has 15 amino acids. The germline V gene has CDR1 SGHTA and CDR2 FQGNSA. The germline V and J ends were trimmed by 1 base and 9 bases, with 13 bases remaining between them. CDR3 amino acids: CASSLGGRARSPLHF. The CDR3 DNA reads TGTGCCAGCAGCTTAGGCGGCAGGGCTCGTTCACCCCTCCACTTT.

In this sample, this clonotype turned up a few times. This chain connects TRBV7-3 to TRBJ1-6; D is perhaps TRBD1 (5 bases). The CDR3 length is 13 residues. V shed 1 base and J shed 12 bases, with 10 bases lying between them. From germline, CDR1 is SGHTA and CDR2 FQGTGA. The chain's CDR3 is CASSLNVQGPLHF. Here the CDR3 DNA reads TGTGCCAGCAGCTTAAACGTCCAGGGACCCCTCCACTTT.

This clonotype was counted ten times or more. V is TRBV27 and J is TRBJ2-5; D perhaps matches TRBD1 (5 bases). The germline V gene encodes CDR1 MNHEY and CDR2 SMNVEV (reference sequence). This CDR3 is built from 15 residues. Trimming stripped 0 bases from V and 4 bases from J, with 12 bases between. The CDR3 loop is CASSLSRQIGETQYF. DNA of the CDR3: TGTGCCAGCAGTTTATCGAGACAGATCGGAGAGACCCAGTACTTC.

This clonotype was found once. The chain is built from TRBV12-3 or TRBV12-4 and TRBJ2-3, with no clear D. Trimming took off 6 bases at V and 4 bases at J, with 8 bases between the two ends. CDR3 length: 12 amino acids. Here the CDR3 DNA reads TGTGCCAGCAGATTTCTCGCAGATACGCAGTATTTT. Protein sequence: CASRFLADTQYF.

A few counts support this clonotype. The CDR3 bases are TGCGCCAGCAGCCAAGATGGATTCAGGGTGGGTGAGCAGTTCTTC. This gives the protein CASSQDGFRVGEQFF. The genes are TRBV4-1 and TRBJ2-1; D might be TRBD1 (5 bases). This CDR3 comprises 15 residues. The ends were cut back, 0 bases at V and 9 bases at J, with 15 bases in the middle. Germline V gene data show CDR1 as MGHRA and CDR2 as YSYEKL.

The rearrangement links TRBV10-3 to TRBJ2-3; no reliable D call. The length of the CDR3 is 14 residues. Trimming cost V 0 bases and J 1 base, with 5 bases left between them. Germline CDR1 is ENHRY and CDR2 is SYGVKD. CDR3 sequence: CAISESQRTDTQYF. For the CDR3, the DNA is TGTGCCATCAGTGAGTCCCAGCGCACAGATACGCAGTATTTT.

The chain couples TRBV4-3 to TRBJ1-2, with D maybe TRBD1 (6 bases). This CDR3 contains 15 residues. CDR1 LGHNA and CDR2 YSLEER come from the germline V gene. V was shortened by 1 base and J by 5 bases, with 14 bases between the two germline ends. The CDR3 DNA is TGCGCCAGCAGCCAAGCAACAGGGCCACAGTATGGCTACACCTTC. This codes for CASSQATGPQYGYTF.